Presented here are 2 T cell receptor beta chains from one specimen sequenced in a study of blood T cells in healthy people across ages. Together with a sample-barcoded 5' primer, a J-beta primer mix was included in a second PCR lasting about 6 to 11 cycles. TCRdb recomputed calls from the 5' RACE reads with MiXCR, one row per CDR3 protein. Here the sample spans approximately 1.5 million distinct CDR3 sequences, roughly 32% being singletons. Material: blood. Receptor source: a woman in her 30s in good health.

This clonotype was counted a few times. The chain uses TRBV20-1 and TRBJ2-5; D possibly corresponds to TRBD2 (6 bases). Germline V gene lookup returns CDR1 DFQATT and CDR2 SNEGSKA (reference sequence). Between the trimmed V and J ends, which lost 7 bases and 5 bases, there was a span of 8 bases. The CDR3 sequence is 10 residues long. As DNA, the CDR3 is TGCAGTGTGAGCGGGGAGACCCAGTACTTC. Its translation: CSVSGETQYF.

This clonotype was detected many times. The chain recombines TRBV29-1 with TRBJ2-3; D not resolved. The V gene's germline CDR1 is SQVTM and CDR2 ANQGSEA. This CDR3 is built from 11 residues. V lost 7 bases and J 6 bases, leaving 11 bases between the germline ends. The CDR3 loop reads CSATVEDTQYF. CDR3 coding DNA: TGCAGCGCTACGGTCGAGGATACGCAGTATTTT.